One sample yielded the 26 T cell receptor beta chains listed below, sequenced in a study of T-cell memory formation after mild COVID-19. TCRdb fed the 5' RACE reads into MiXCR, producing one record per CDR3 protein. The profile shows approximately 480,000 distinct CDR3 sequences, around a sixth of them singletons. The sequenced sample was PBMCs or a T cell subset sorted from them (not recorded which). Receptors were obtained from an adult woman who had mild COVID-19 (a few samples of this study predate the infection). Cell type and time point are not known.

CDR3 amino acids: CSASGGYKSTDTQYF. The CDR3, as DNA: TGCAGTGCTAGTGGGGGATATAAAAGCACAGATACGCAGTATTTT. J is TRBJ2-3 and V is TRBV20-1, with D perhaps matching TRBD1 or TRBD2 (5 bases each). Trimming shortened V by 3 bases and J by 0 bases, and 13 bases separated the two germline ends. CDR3 length equals 15 residues. CDR1 and CDR2 (germline): DFQATT, SNEGSKA (reference sequence).

V usage is TRBV24-1 and J usage is TRBJ2-1, with 9 positions matching TRBD1. J was trimmed by 8 bases and V by 0 bases; bases with no gene match: 7. Germline assignment: CDR1 KGHDR and CDR2 SFDVKD. The CDR3 runs to 16 residues. CDR3 in DNA: TGTGCCACCAGTGATTTGCCGGGACAGGGTTCCCATGAGCAGTTCTTC. It codes for CATSDLPGQGSHEQFF.

This clonotype was detected only a few times. The CDR3 region is CASSTSASSYEQYF. DNA of the CDR3: TGTGCCAGCTCGACTAGCGCAAGCTCCTACGAGCAGTACTTC. The V and J genes are TRBV25-1 and TRBJ2-7, with 8 bases identical to TRBD2. V dropped 8 bases and J dropped 0; count of bases not matched to a gene: 6. The CDR3 spans 14 residues. Germline-derived CDR1 and CDR2 are MGHDK and SYGVNS.

This sequence joins TRBV6-2 or TRBV6-3 and TRBJ2-1, with 11 bases matching TRBD2. Germline-derived CDR1 and CDR2 are MNHEY and SVGEGT. V was clipped by 6 bases and J by 8 bases; unmatched bases: 9. The CDR3 covers 15 residues. The chain's CDR3 is CASRTGPSGRHEQFF. CDR3 DNA: TGTGCCAGCAGGACAGGCCCTAGCGGGAGGCATGAGCAGTTCTTC.

The rearrangement joins TRBV5-6 to TRBJ2-7; 7 bases map to TRBD1. J lost 2 bases, V lost 1 base, and 6 bases had no gene match. Looked up from germline, CDR1 is SGHDT and CDR2 is YYEEEE. CDR3 length equals 15 residues. CDR3 DNA sequence: TGTGCCAGCAGCTTGCGAGACAGGGCCACCTACGAGCAGTACTTC. Protein product: CASSLRDRATYEQYF.

The J gene is TRBJ2-2, the V gene TRBV12-3 or TRBV12-4, with 9 bases aligning to TRBD2. V lost 6 bases and J lost 2; bases outside the gene matches: 4. The CDR3 is 15 amino acids. As DNA, the CDR3 is TGTGCCAGCAGGTCGACTAGCGGCAACACCGGGGAGCTGTTTTTT. Amino acids: CASRSTSGNTGELFF.

This chain links TRBV6-1 with TRBJ2-2, with 10 bases that match TRBD2. Trimming took 2 bases from V and 8 from J; bases not matched to a gene: 5. CDR1 and CDR2 from the germline V gene are MNHNS and SASEGT. CDR3 length equals 15 residues. CDR3 nucleotides: TGTGCCAGCAGTGAACTAGCGGGAGTATATGGGGAGCTGTTTTTT. Residues: CASSELAGVYGELFF.

This chain joins TRBV5-6 and TRBJ1-1; D gene uncertain. Trimming took 2 bases from V and 5 from J, leaving 13 bases between them. Germline CDR1 reads SGHDT; CDR2 reads YYEEEE. This CDR3 has 14 amino acids. In nucleotides, the CDR3 is TGTGCCAGCAGCTTCGGCACGGGCTTGACTGAAGCTTTCTTT. As protein: CASSFGTGLTEAFF.

This clonotype has more than one count but fewer than ten. The chain employs TRBV20-1 and TRBJ2-7, with D possibly being TRBD2 (5 bases). The length of the CDR3 is 14 residues. CDR1 DFQATT and CDR2 SNEGSKA come from the germline V gene (reference sequence). V was clipped by 3 bases and J by 4 bases, with 16 bases between them. The CDR3 loop reads CSASPGERIYEQYF. The CDR3, as DNA: TGCAGTGCTAGTCCCGGGGAAAGGATATACGAGCAGTACTTC.

The CDR3 here is CASSWARSIGEQYF. The DNA of the CDR3 is TGTGCCAGCAGCTGGGCAAGATCCATCGGCGAGCAGTACTTC. The chain combines TRBV7-9 with TRBJ2-7; D is ambiguous. The V and J ends lost 4 bases and 6 bases respectively, with 16 bases between them. Per germline, CDR1 SEHNR and CDR2 FQNEAQ (reference sequence). The CDR3 loop spans 14 amino acids.

This clonotype occurred a few times. CDR3: CATSSGIGGTEAFF. In DNA, the CDR3 is TGTGCCACCAGTAGCGGGATTGGGGGCACTGAAGCTTTCTTT. The chain has TRBV24-1 and TRBJ1-1, with a weak D call TRBD1 (5 bases). Germline V gives CDR1 KGHDR, CDR2 SFDVKD. This CDR3 comprises 14 residues. V lost 6 bases and J 4 bases, leaving 14 bases between the germline ends.

The chain joins TRBV20-1 to TRBJ2-1; TRBD2 is a possible D gene (6 bases). Germline V gene data show CDR1 as DFQATT and CDR2 as SNEGSKA (reference sequence). Trimming removed 3 bases at V and 7 bases at J, with 16 bases between. The CDR3 has 14 residues. The CDR3, as DNA: TGCAGTGCTAGGGGGGGTTACGAGAGTAATGAGCAGTTCTTC. It is translated as CSARGGYESNEQFF.

A few counts support this clonotype. The chain couples TRBV14 to TRBJ2-7; TRBD2 matches 7 bases. V shed 5 bases, J shed 4 bases, and the junction held 5 bases outside the gene matches. The CDR3 is made up of 13 amino acids. Germline CDR1 reads SGHDN; CDR2 reads FVKESK. The CDR3 protein is CASSVPGGYEQYF. Written as DNA, the CDR3 is TGTGCCAGCAGCGTACCCGGGGGGTACGAGCAGTACTTC.

This clonotype was picked up many times. This sequence joins TRBV12-3 or TRBV12-4 and TRBJ2-7; no definite D call. The V end lost 6 bases, the J end lost 5 bases, and 11 bases lay between the germline ends. The CDR3 is 12 residues long. For the CDR3, the DNA is TGTGCCAGCAGCTTGGCGGCGAACGAGCAGTACTTC. Protein: CASSLAANEQYF.

The chain has TRBV5-1 and TRBJ2-7; perhaps TRBD1 as D (8 bases). Germline CDR1 and CDR2: SGHRS and YFSETQ. The CDR3 is made up of 14 amino acids. The V end lost 7 bases, the J end lost 5 bases, and 19 bases lay between the germline ends. In DNA form, the CDR3 reads TGCGCCAGCGCGGGGGACAGGTCCTTTCACGAGCAGTACTTC. This gives the protein CASAGDRSFHEQYF.

V usage is TRBV20-1 and J usage is TRBJ2-7, with 8 nucleotides matching TRBD1. Germline CDR1 reads DFQATT; CDR2 reads SNEGSKA (reference sequence). V was pared by 4 bases and J by 3 bases, with 14 bases of the junction left unmatched. The CDR3 loop spans 16 amino acids. For the CDR3, the DNA is TGCAGTGCTACCATTGCAGGGGGCGCGAATCTCTACGAGCAGTACTTC. Its translation: CSATIAGGANLYEQYF.

In its sample, this clonotype was seen a few times. This chain joins TRBV29-1 and TRBJ1-1, with D unclear. CDR3 length: 11 residues. Germline V gives CDR1 SQVTM, CDR2 ANQGSEA. V lost 4 bases and J 7 bases, leaving 10 bases between the germline ends. CDR3 coding DNA: TGCAGCGTTGGGGTTCCCATTGAAGCTTTCTTT. Its protein product is CSVGVPIEAFF.

This clonotype was counted a few times. V gene TRBV6-5 combines with J gene TRBJ1-5, with TRBD1 matching over 8 bases. Germline assignment: CDR1 MNHEY and CDR2 SVGAGI. V lost 6 bases and J lost 6; bases outside the gene matches: 7. CDR3 length equals 14 residues. The CDR3 sequence: CASRLDRGGQPQHF. DNA for the CDR3: TGTGCCAGCAGACTTGACAGGGGCGGTCAGCCCCAGCATTTT.

The chain joins TRBV15 to TRBJ1-2; unclear D gene. CDR1 and CDR2 from the germline V gene are LNHNV and YYDKDF (reference sequence). V gave up 6 bases and J gave up 4 bases, with 9 bases separating them. The CDR3 contains 12 residues. CDR3 loop: CATRLSSYGYTF. CDR3 DNA sequence: TGTGCCACCAGGTTATCAAGCTATGGCTACACCTTC.

The sample holds a few counts of this clonotype. The chain carries TRBV20-1 and TRBJ2-7, with a tentative D call TRBD2 (5 bases). Germline CDR1 reads DFQATT; CDR2 reads SNEGSKA (reference sequence). The V end was cut by 0 bases, the J end by 2 bases, with 14 bases between. This CDR3 contains 15 residues. The CDR3 nucleotides read TGCAGTGCTAGAGATTCTAACGGGAAGACCTACGAGCAGTACTTC. Protein: CSARDSNGKTYEQYF.

The V and J genes are TRBV4-1 and TRBJ1-1; D remains unclear. The CDR3 has 13 residues. CDR1 MGHRA and CDR2 YSYEKL come from the germline V gene. The germline V and J ends were trimmed by 3 bases and 1 base, with 6 bases remaining between them. In DNA, the CDR3 is TGCGCCAGCAGCCAGTACCCGAACACTGAAGCTTTCTTT. As protein: CASSQYPNTEAFF.

This clonotype was recorded many times. V and J are TRBV5-1 and TRBJ2-5; D may be TRBD1 (6 bases). The V gene lost 4 bases and the J gene lost 3 bases, with 13 bases spanning the gap. Germline assignment: CDR1 SGHRS and CDR2 YFSETQ. The CDR3 length is 14 residues. CDR3 sequence (DNA): TGCGCCAGCAGCACTAAGGACAGAGAAGAGACCCAGTACTTC. Amino acids: CASSTKDREETQYF.

V is TRBV5-1 and J is TRBJ2-1; possibly TRBD1 or TRBD2 for D (5 bases each). Germline CDR1 is SGHRS and CDR2 is YFSETQ. V dropped 3 bases and J dropped 9 bases, with 7 bases sitting between them. The CDR3 contains 11 residues. DNA for the CDR3: TGCGCCAGCAGCTGGGGGAGTGAGCAGTTCTTC. It codes for CASSWGSEQFF. Full variable domain (missing parts from reference TRBV5-1 and TRBJ2-1): KAGVTQTPRYLIKTRGQQVTLSCSPISGHRSVSWYQQTPGQGLQFLFEYFSETQRNKGNFPGRFSGRQFSNSRSEMNVSTLELGDSALYLCASSWGSEQFFGPGTRLTVL.

This clonotype was observed a few times. The chain has TRBV5-1 and TRBJ2-2, with 10 bases that match TRBD1. The CDR3 is 16 residues long. V gave up 4 bases and J gave up 4 bases; unmatched junction bases: 7. Germline V gene lookup returns CDR1 SGHRS and CDR2 YFSETQ. This CDR3 reads CASSPGQGKVTGELFF. CDR3 nucleotide sequence: TGCGCCAGCAGCCCGGGACAGGGGAAAGTCACCGGGGAGCTGTTTTTT.

For the CDR3, the DNA is TGCGCCAGCAGCTCCACCGGGACGAGAGATACTGAAGCTTTCTTT. It yields the protein CASSSTGTRDTEAFF. The V gene is TRBV5-1, the J gene TRBJ1-1, with D perhaps matching TRBD1 (5 bases). The length of the CDR3 is 15 residues. The germline CDR1 and CDR2 sequences are SGHRS and YFSETQ. V lost 3 bases and J 5 bases, leaving 17 bases between the germline ends.

This clonotype was counted ten times or more. The chain is built from TRBV5-6 and TRBJ2-7; 9 bases line up with TRBD1. V lost 1 base, J lost 5 bases, and 4 bases stayed unmatched. In germline, CDR1 is SGHDT, CDR2 YYEEEE. This CDR3 region has 14 residues. The CDR3 region is CASSLTGGEDEQYF. CDR3 sequence (DNA): TGTGCCAGCAGCTTGACAGGGGGCGAAGACGAGCAGTACTTC.